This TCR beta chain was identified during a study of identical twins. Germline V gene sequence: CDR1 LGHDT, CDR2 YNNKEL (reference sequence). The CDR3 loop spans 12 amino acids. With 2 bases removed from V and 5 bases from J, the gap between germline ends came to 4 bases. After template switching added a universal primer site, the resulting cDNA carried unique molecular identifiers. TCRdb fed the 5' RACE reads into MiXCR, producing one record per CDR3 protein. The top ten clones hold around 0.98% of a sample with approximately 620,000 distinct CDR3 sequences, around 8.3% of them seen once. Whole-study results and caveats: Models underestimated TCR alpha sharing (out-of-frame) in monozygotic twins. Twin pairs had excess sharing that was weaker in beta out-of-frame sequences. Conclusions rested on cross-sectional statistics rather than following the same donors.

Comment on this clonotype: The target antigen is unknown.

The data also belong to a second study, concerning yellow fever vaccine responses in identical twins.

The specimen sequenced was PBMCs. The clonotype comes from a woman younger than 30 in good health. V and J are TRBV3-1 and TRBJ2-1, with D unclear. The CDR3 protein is CASSQTDNEQFF. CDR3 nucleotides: TGTGCCAGCAGCCAAACTGACAATGAGCAGTTCTTC.